This TCR beta chain was recovered during a study of post-analysis software for immune sequencing data. As for the study in general: Recorded disease courses covered relapsing-remitting, secondary progressive and progressive-relapsing multiple sclerosis. Some patients had no subtype annotation. General study findings and limits: F measure showed strong co-clustering of same-batch samples. Patients carried roughly 5 TRBV segments more frequently than controls did, and TRBV5-6, TRBV5-1 and TRBV20-1 were among them. Relative to controls, patients with multiple sclerosis showed significantly lower normalized Chao1 diversity.

The V gene lost 10 bases and the J gene lost 5 bases, with 13 bases spanning the gap. Germline V CDR1 and CDR2: ENHRY, SYGVKD. This CDR3 has 12 residues. Unique molecular identifiers were carried by the TCR beta cDNA libraries. Hundreds of thousands of cDNA molecules were obtained from 1 to 10 million T cells. MiXCR was run by TCRdb on the PCR reads, yielding one entry per CDR3 protein. The table lists almost 700,000 distinct CDR3 sequences, 59% of them singletons. For this clonotype: No antigen is known for it.

This receptor was identified in a girl aged 2 to 10 with multiple sclerosis. The rearrangement links TRBV10-3 to TRBJ2-3; D is tentatively TRBD1 or TRBD2 (5 bases each). Sequencing was done on a sample of blood. The CDR3 here is CATRGSKDTQYF. As DNA, the CDR3 is TGTGCCACCCGGGGCTCAAAAGATACGCAGTATTTT.